The T cell receptor beta chain described here comes from a study of response to subunit inactivated influenza vaccine. Trimming at V came to 1 base and at J to 4 bases, leaving 7 bases not matched to a gene. This CDR3 comprises 15 residues. Per germline, CDR1 SGHDN and CDR2 FVKESK. One entry per CDR3 protein, called by TCRdb with MiXCR from the RT-PCR reads. The data hold just over 300,000 distinct CDR3 sequences, with around 20% observed a single time. Study conclusions and caveats: It was the authors' suggestion that each seasonal influenza vaccination recruits few new T cells.

This clonotype was seen only a few times. Its specificity is not known. This sequence was found in a man between 50 and 69 years old who received an inactivated influenza vaccine. V and J are TRBV14 and TRBJ2-7; 7 bases are a match to TRBD1. The input for sequencing was PBMCs from blood, taken roughly 20 months after vaccination. CDR3 amino acids: CASSQARDRSYEQYF. CDR3 nucleotide sequence: TGTGCCAGCAGCCAAGCCCGGGACAGATCTTACGAGCAGTACTTC.